Shown below are 21 T cell receptor beta chains from a single sample sequenced in a study of shared clonotypes between healthy human individuals (dated by TCRdb to about 2020). Library construction relied on the immunoSEQ multiplex PCR assay. The source is immuneACCESS, and TCRdb retained only in-frame sequences with V and J called. Part of the clones is not carried over; for the studies checked, unresolved V genes explain less than half of this, and the remainder is unexplained. Counted in this sample were some 2.1 million clones; approximately 95% of them appeared once. About 0.13% of the sample is taken by the ten largest. Sequenced input: naive CD4+ T cells sorted from blood. Reading the label with the study, this specimen's cell subset or site is: CD45RA+ positively selected. These receptors were taken from a man aged 18 to 30 in good health.

This chain connects TRBV18 to TRBJ2-7; 10 bases align to TRBD1. The germline V gene encodes CDR1 KGHSH and CDR2 LQKENI. This CDR3 has 14 residues. J gave up 5 bases and V 3 bases, and 4 bases lay outside the gene matches. The CDR3 bases are TGTGCCAGCTCACCCGAGACAGGGGGCAACGAGCAGTACTTC. Translated: CASSPETGGNEQYF.

The chain combines TRBV18 with TRBJ2-7; no definite D call. Per the germline V gene, CDR1 is KGHSH and CDR2 is LQKENI. The CDR3 extends over 14 amino acids. The ends were cut back, 3 bases at V and 2 bases at J, with 11 bases in the middle. The CDR3 reads CASSPTDPTYEQYF. In DNA form, the CDR3 reads TGTGCCAGCTCACCGACGGATCCTACCTACGAGCAGTACTTC.

V and J are TRBV29-1 and TRBJ2-3, with 7 bases lining up with TRBD2. V shed 4 bases, J shed 5 bases, and the junction held 12 bases outside the gene matches. The CDR3 extends over 15 amino acids. Germline V gives CDR1 SQVTM, CDR2 ANQGSEA. CDR3 sequence reads: CSVGRRLAEGDTQYF. The CDR3 coding sequence is TGCAGCGTTGGAAGAAGACTAGCAGAGGGAGATACGCAGTATTTT.

Concerning this clone itself: An end of the junction does not agree with germline; a read error may underlie this. The chain recombines TRBV5-8 with TRBJ1-2, with 9 bases identical to TRBD1. The V gene's germline CDR1 is SGHTS and CDR2 YDEGEE. This CDR3 spans 15 amino acids. The CDR3 DNA reads TGTGCCAGCAGTTTGGGACAGGGCCGAAACTATGGCTACACCTTC. This codes for CASSLGQGRNYGYTF.

The rearrangement uses TRBV6-1 and TRBJ1-3, with unresolved D. V was shortened by 11 bases and J by 4 bases, with 15 bases between the two germline ends. The CDR3 covers 13 residues. The germline V gene encodes CDR1 MNHNS and CDR2 SASEGT. CDR3: CAGARTDGNTIYF. CDR3 in DNA: TGTGCCGGCGCAAGGACCGACGGAAACACCATATATTTT.

J is TRBJ1-3 and V is TRBV6-6, with 7 bases identical to TRBD1. The CDR3 has 16 amino acids. The V segment lost 5 bases and the J segment 0 bases; nucleotides outside the gene matches: 7. Germline CDR1 and CDR2: MNHNY and SVGAGI (reference sequence). CDR3 region: CASSTTGSSSGNTIYF. Written as DNA, the CDR3 is TGTGCCAGCAGTACGACAGGGTCCTCCTCTGGAAACACCATATATTTT.

The J gene is TRBJ1-1, the V gene TRBV2; D might be TRBD1 (5 bases). The V gene's germline CDR1 is SNHLY and CDR2 FYNNEI. The V end was cut by 8 bases, the J end by 0 bases, with 13 bases between. The CDR3 sequence is 14 residues long. The CDR3 here is CASGKGTLNTEAFF. CDR3 sequence (DNA): TGTGCCAGCGGAAAGGGGACCCTGAACACTGAAGCTTTCTTT.

The chain uses TRBV30 and TRBJ2-5; 8 nucleotides agree with TRBD2. The CDR3 totals 14 residues. Germline values: CDR1 GTSNPN, CDR2 SVGIG (reference sequence). Unmatched junction bases numbered 7, after V lost 2 bases and J lost 5 bases. This chain's CDR3 is CAWSPGGAGETQYF. Written as DNA, the CDR3 is TGTGCCTGGAGTCCCGGGGGGGCCGGGGAGACCCAGTACTTC.

The chain uses TRBV5-1 and TRBJ2-7; either TRBD1 or TRBD2 may fit D (7 bases each). CDR1 is SGHRS and CDR2 is YFSETQ in the germline V gene. The V and J ends lost 7 bases and 2 bases respectively, with 16 bases between them. The CDR3 has 14 residues. The DNA of the CDR3 is TGCGCCAGCGGGACCCAGGGGGGGACCTACGAGCAGTACTTC. As protein: CASGTQGGTYEQYF.

This CDR3 reads CSVEGHQPQHF. CDR3 bases: TGCAGCGTTGAAGGCCATCAGCCCCAGCATTTT. The chain recombines TRBV29-1 with TRBJ1-5; D ambiguous. The CDR3 contains 11 residues. The germline V gene encodes CDR1 SQVTM and CDR2 ANQGSEA. V was pared by 1 base and J by 5 bases, with 3 bases between.

This chain links TRBV19 with TRBJ1-1; 7 bases are shared with TRBD1. The CDR3 contains 14 residues. The V gene's germline CDR1 is LNHDA and CDR2 SQIVND (reference sequence). The V gene end was trimmed by 5 bases and the J gene end by 8 bases; junction bases not matched to a gene: 11. The DNA for the CDR3 is TGTGCCAGTAGTCCCCCCCGGACAGGAGAAGAAGCTTTCTTT. It encodes CASSPPRTGEEAFF.

V gene TRBV14 combines with J gene TRBJ2-3; D might be TRBD1 (6 bases). V was clipped by 4 bases and J by 2 bases, with 13 bases between them. This CDR3 region has 15 residues. Germline-derived CDR1 and CDR2 are SGHDN and FVKESK. The CDR3 sequence is CASSLQGWTTDTQYF. The CDR3 DNA is TGTGCCAGCAGCCTACAGGGTTGGACCACAGATACGCAGTATTTT.

This clone has just a few counts. This specimen includes other DNA sequences encoding the same CDR3. This CDR3 is CAISEQQETQYF. The CDR3 DNA sequence: TGTGCCATCAGTGAACAGCAAGAGACCCAGTACTTC. The chain combines TRBV10-3 with TRBJ2-5; D call uncertain. Germline CDR1 ENHRY, CDR2 SYGVKD. Between the trimmed V and J ends, which lost 3 bases and 2 bases, there was a span of 4 bases. The CDR3 length is 12 residues.

J is TRBJ2-7 and V is TRBV7-2; 7 positions agree with TRBD1. V was clipped by 5 bases and J by 3 bases; unmatched bases: 7. The CDR3 covers 14 residues. Germline-derived CDR1 and CDR2 are SGHTA and FQGNSA. CDR3 nucleotides: TGTGCCAGCAGCGCCTCCGGGACAGACTACGAGCAGTACTTC. Amino acid sequence: CASSASGTDYEQYF.

V usage is TRBV5-1 and J usage is TRBJ1-1; D may be TRBD1 (5 bases). Per the germline V gene, CDR1 is SGHRS and CDR2 is YFSETQ. The CDR3 sequence is 15 residues long. V was pared by 3 bases and J by 3 bases, with 15 bases between. Here the CDR3 DNA reads TGCGCCAGCAGCTACTTCAGGGCAGTGGACACTGAAGCTTTCTTT. Translated: CASSYFRAVDTEAFF.

The genes are TRBV5-4 and TRBJ2-2; D is ambiguous. This CDR3 has 13 residues. Trimming pared 7 bases from V and 4 bases from J, leaving 11 bases between. Germline CDR1 is SGHNT and CDR2 is YYREEE (reference sequence). As DNA, the CDR3 is TGTGCCAGCGGATACTACGGCACCGGGGAGCTGTTTTTT. Encoded protein: CASGYYGTGELFF. Variable domain in full (rest from reference TRBV5-4 and TRBJ2-2): ETGVTQSPTHLIKTRGQQVTLRCSSQSGHNTVSWYQQALGQGPQFIFQYYREEENGRGNFPPRFSGLQFPNYSSELNVNALELDDSALYLCASGYYGTGELFFGEGSRLTVL.

Of note for this clone: Other DNA sequences of this sample code for an identical CDR3. The chain has TRBV29-1 and TRBJ1-1, with 9 bases lining up with TRBD1. The CDR3 consists of 13 residues. Germline CDR1 and CDR2: SQVTM and ANQGSEA. V shed 7 bases and J 3 bases; nucleotides not matched to a gene: 6. The CDR3 spells CSGHRGRDTEAFF. The CDR3 DNA reads TGCAGCGGTCACAGGGGGCGCGACACTGAAGCTTTCTTT.

The chain recombines TRBV5-1 with TRBJ2-7; D is unclear. Germline assignment: CDR1 SGHRS and CDR2 YFSETQ. CDR3 length equals 12 residues. Trimming stripped 4 bases from V and 4 bases from J, with 9 bases between. CDR3 nucleotides: TGCGCCAGCAGCCCGGACGCATACGAGCAGTACTTC. Protein product: CASSPDAYEQYF. Using reference TRBV5-1 and TRBJ2-7 for the parts outside the CDR3, the full variable domain is KAGVTQTPRYLIKTRGQQVTLSCSPISGHRSVSWYQQTPGQGLQFLFEYFSETQRNKGNFPGRFSGRQFSNSRSEMNVSTLELGDSALYLCASSPDAYEQYFGPGTRLTVT.

This rearrangement joins TRBV27 to TRBJ2-7; 12 bases are shared with TRBD2. Per germline, CDR1 MNHEY and CDR2 SMNVEV (reference sequence). J lost 6 bases, V lost 6 bases, and 12 bases had no gene match. The CDR3 spans 16 residues. The CDR3, as DNA: TGTGCCAGCAGGAGGTCCGGACTAGCGGGACATTTCGAGCAGTACTTC. Translation: CASRRSGLAGHFEQYF.

This clone appeared once. The chain links TRBV14 to TRBJ2-4; either TRBD1 or TRBD2 may fit D (5 bases each). This CDR3 spans 16 amino acids. Germline values: CDR1 SGHDN, CDR2 FVKESK. V dropped 5 bases and J dropped 9 bases, with 23 bases sitting between them. DNA of the CDR3: TGTGCCAGCAGCTGGGGACCAACCCTACCAAAGGGCATTCAGTACTTC. Its protein product is CASSWGPTLPKGIQYF.

V usage is TRBV27 and J usage is TRBJ2-7; 9 nucleotides match TRBD1. Germline V gene data show CDR1 as MNHEY and CDR2 as SMNVEV (reference sequence). There are 14 residues in the CDR3. With 5 bases clipped from V and 2 bases from J, the junction kept 4 bases outside the gene matches. The CDR3 loop reads CASSKGQGTYEQYF. DNA of the CDR3: TGTGCCAGCAGTAAGGGACAGGGCACCTACGAGCAGTACTTC.